One T cell receptor beta chain is described in this entry. The method was immunoSEQ multiplex PCR; TCRdb's version includes in-frame clones alone and lacks a portion of them. The table records hundreds of thousands of clones, around 90% of them present only once. These data originate in a study of Ad26.COV2.S vaccination and SARS-CoV-2 variants. On the study more broadly: Donor allocation was to the COV1001 Ad26.COV2.S trial arm. Once or twice, 56 days apart, Ad26.COV2.S was delivered intramuscularly.

Treatment here: roughly 20 received Ad26.COV2.S at low or high dose, single or two shots; five or six received placebo; per-sample allocation not given. Sampling was done on day 63 after the first vaccine or placebo injection. This receptor was obtained from a person aged 18-60 years who received the Ad26.COV2.S COVID-19 vaccine or a placebo. Sequenced material: peripheral blood, taken in a trial of Ad26.COV2.S vaccine versus placebo.

The CDR3 loop reads CASSQVGSGNEQFF. The DNA for the CDR3 is TGTGCCAGCAGCCAGGTCGGGAGTGGCAATGAGCAGTTCTTC. The chain has TRBV14 and TRBJ2-1; D might be TRBD2 (6 bases). Between the trimmed V and J ends, which lost 3 bases and 6 bases, there was a span of 12 bases. The CDR3 is 14 amino acids. CDR1 is SGHDN, CDR2 FVKESK, per germline.